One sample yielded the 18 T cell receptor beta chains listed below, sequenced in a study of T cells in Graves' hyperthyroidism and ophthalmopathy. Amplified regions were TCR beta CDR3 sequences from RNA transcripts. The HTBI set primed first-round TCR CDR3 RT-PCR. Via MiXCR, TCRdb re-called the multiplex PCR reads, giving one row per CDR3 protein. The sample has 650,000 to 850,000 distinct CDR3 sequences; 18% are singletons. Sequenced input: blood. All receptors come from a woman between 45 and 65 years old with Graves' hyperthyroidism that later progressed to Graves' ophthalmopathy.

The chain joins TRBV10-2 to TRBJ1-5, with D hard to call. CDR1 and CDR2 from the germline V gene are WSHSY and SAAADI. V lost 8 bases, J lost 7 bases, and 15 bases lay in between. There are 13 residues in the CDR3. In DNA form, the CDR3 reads TGCGCCAGCGGGGTGGGGATTCGGCAGCCCCAGCATTTT. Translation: CASGVGIRQPQHF.

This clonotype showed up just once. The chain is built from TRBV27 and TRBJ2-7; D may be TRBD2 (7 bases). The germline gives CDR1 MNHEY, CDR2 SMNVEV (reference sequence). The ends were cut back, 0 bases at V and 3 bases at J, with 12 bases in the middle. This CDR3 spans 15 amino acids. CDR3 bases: TGTGCCAGCAGTTTATCCGGGGGGCGCGTCTACGAGCAGTACTTC. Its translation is CASSLSGGRVYEQYF.

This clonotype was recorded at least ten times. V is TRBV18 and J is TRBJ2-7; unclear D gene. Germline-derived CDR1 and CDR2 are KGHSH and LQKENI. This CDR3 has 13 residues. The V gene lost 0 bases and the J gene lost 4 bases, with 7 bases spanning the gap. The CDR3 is CASSPPVGYEQYF. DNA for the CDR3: TGTGCCAGCTCACCACCGGTGGGATACGAGCAGTACTTC.

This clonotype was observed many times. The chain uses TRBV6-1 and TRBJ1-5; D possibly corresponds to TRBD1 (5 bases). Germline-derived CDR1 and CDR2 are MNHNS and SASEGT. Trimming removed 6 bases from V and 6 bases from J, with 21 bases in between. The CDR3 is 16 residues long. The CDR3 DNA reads TGTGCCAGCAGCGCATTGGCCCAGGGAGGTGGTCAGCCCCAGCATTTT. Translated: CASSALAQGGGQPQHF.

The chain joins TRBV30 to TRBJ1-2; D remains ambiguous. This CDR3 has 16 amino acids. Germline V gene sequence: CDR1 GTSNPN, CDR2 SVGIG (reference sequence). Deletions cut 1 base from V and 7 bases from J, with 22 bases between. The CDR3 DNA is TGTGCCTGGAGTGGGAGTTTGTGGGCGGGTCCCCCTGGCTACACCTTC. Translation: CAWSGSLWAGPPGYTF.

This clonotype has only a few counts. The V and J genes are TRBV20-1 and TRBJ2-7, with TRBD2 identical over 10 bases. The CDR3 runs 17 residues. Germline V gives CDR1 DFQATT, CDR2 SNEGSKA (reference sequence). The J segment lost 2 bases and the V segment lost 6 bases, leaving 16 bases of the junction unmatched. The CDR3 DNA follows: TGCAGTGCCTTATTCCTAGCGGGGGCTGGTCAGGCCTACGAGCAGTACTTC. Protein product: CSALFLAGAGQAYEQYF.

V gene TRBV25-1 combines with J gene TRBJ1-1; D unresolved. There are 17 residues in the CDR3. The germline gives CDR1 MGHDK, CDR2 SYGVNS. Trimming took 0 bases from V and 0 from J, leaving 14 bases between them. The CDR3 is CASSEYGWGRLNTEAFF. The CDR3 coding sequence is TGTGCCAGCAGTGAATACGGCTGGGGAAGGTTGAACACTGAAGCTTTCTTT.

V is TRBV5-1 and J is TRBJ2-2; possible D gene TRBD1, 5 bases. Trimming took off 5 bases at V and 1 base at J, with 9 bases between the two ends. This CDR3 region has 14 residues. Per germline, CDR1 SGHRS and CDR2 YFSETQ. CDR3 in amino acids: CASRSQVNTGELFF. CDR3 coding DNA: TGCGCCAGCAGGTCACAGGTGAACACCGGGGAGCTGTTTTTT.

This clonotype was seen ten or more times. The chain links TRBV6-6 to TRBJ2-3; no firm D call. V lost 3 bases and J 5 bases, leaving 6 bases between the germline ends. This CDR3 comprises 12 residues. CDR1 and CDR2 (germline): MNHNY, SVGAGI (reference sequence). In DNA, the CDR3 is TGTGCCAGCAGTTATTCAAGAGATACGCAGTATTTT. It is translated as CASSYSRDTQYF.

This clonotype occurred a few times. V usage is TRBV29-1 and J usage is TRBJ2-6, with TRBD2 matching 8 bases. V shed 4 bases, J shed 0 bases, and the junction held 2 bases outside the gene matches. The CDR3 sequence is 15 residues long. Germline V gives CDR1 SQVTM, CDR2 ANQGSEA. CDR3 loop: CSVAGTSSGANVLTF. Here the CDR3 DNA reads TGCAGCGTTGCAGGGACTAGCTCTGGGGCCAACGTCCTGACTTTC.

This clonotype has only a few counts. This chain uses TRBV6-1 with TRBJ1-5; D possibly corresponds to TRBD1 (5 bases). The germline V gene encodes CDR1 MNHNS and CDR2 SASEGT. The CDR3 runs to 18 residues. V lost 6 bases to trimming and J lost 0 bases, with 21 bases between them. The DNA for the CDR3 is TGTGCCAGCAGCTGGAGGCTTGGGGGGAGCACTAGCAATCAGCCCCAGCATTTT. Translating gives CASSWRLGGSTSNQPQHF.

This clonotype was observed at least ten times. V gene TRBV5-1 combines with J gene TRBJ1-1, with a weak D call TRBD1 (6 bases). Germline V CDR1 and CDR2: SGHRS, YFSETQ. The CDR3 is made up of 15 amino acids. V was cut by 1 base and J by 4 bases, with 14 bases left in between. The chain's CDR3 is CASSLLQGSGTEAFF. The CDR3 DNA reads TGCGCCAGCAGCTTGCTTCAGGGGTCGGGCACTGAAGCTTTCTTT.

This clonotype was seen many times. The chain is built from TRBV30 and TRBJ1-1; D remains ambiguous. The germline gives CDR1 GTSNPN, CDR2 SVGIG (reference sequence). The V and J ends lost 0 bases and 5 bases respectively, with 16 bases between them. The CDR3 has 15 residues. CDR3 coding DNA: TGTGCCTGGAGTGTACTCGGTGGGAGATGGACTGAAGCTTTCTTT. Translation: CAWSVLGGRWTEAFF.

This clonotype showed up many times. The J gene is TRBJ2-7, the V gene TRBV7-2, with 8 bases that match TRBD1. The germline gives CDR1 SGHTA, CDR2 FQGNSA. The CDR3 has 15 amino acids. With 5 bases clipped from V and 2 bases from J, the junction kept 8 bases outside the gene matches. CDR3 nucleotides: TGTGCCAGCAGCCCCCGGACAGGGTCGCCCTACGAGCAGTACTTC. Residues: CASSPRTGSPYEQYF.

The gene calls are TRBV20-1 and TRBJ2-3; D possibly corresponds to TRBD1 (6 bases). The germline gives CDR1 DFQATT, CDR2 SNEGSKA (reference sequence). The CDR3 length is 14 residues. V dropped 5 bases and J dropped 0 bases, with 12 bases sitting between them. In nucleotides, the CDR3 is TGCAGTGCTGAAAGACAGGAAAGCACAGATACGCAGTATTTT. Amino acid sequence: CSAERQESTDTQYF.

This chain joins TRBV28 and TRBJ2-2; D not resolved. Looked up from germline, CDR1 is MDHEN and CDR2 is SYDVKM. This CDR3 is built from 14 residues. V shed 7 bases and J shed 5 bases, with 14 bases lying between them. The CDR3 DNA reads TGTGCCAGCATTCCAAGCATCGGGACCGGGGAGCTGTTTTTT. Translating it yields CASIPSIGTGELFF.

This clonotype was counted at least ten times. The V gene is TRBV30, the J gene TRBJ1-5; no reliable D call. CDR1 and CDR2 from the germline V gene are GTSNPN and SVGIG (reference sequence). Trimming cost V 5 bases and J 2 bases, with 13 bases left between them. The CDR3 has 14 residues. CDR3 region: CAWGMAFGNQPQHF. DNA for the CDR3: TGTGCCTGGGGCATGGCTTTTGGCAATCAGCCCCAGCATTTT.

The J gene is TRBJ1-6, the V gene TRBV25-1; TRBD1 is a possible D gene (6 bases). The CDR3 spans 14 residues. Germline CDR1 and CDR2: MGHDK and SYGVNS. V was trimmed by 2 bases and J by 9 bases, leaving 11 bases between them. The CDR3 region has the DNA TGTGCCAGCAGTGAAACAGGGAATCGTTCACCCCTCCACTTT. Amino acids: CASSETGNRSPLHF.